These 10 T cell receptor beta chains were all obtained from the same sample, sequenced in a study of human T cells and chemical hapten exposure. One entry per CDR3 protein results from TCRdb running MiXCR on the RACE reads. There are about 97,000 distinct CDR3 sequences in the sample; 27% occur only once, and 10% lies in the top ten. Indicated time point: patch test 3, about 24 weeks after DPC sensitization. Documented treatment: therapeutic diphenylcyclopropenone sensitization with weekly scalp DPC. The source was whole blood, collected in connection with sensitization to the hapten diphenylcyclopropenone (DPC). These receptors were collected from a middle-aged man with alopecia areata. Some clones in this sample may be carry-over from other donors' samples.

The rearrangement joins TRBV7-9 to TRBJ2-1, with 8 bases identical to TRBD2. The CDR3 has 16 residues. V gave up 6 bases and J gave up 8 bases; unmatched junction bases: 15. Germline V gene sequence: CDR1 SEHNR, CDR2 FQNEAQ (reference sequence). The chain's CDR3 is CASSQNVGRAADEQFF. In DNA, the CDR3 is TGTGCCAGCAGTCAGAATGTCGGGAGGGCCGCAGATGAGCAGTTCTTC.

This clonotype was counted between two and nine times. This CDR3 reads CASSFRGVTYNEQFF. The CDR3 DNA sequence: TGTGCCAGCAGCTTCCGTGGCGTGACCTACAATGAGCAGTTCTTC. This rearrangement joins TRBV12-3 or TRBV12-4 to TRBJ2-1; no clear D gene. V was shortened by 6 bases and J by 2 bases, with 14 bases between the two germline ends. CDR3 size: 15 residues.

This clonotype was seen a few times. The gene calls are TRBV7-2 and TRBJ2-4, with D possibly matching TRBD1 (5 bases). The CDR3 runs to 15 residues. Germline CDR1 reads SGHTA; CDR2 reads FQGNSA. The V end lost 4 bases, the J end lost 0 bases, and 10 bases lay between the germline ends. As DNA, the CDR3 is TGTGCCAGCAGCTCGGACATTCTAGCCAAAAACATTCAGTACTTC. It translates to CASSSDILAKNIQYF.

This chain joins TRBV12-3 or TRBV12-4 and TRBJ2-1; no firm D call. The CDR3 covers 13 residues. V was shortened by 5 bases and J by 7 bases, with 12 bases between the two germline ends. The CDR3 here is CASSPSRSNEQFF. CDR3 nucleotide sequence: TGTGCCAGCAGTCCTTCGAGGAGTAATGAGCAGTTCTTC.

The chain links TRBV28 to TRBJ1-4; weak D call: TRBD1 (6 bases). The CDR3 extends over 14 amino acids. Per the germline V gene, CDR1 is MDHEN and CDR2 is SYDVKM. V was cut by 6 bases and J by 4 bases, with 12 bases left in between. CDR3 nucleotides: TGTGCCAGCAGATTGGGACACCTTAATGAAAAACTGTTTTTT. It yields the protein CASRLGHLNEKLFF.

The genes are TRBV7-8 and TRBJ1-4, with D tentatively TRBD1 (5 bases). The V gene's germline CDR1 is SGHVS and CDR2 FQNEAQ. The length of the CDR3 is 13 residues. V lost 5 bases to trimming and J lost 8 bases, with 12 bases between them. The CDR3 spells CASSRRAFEKLFF. In DNA form, the CDR3 reads TGTGCCAGCAGCCGCAGGGCCTTCGAAAAACTGTTTTTT.

The chain couples TRBV10-3 to TRBJ2-7; D call uncertain. Germline CDR1 ENHRY, CDR2 SYGVKD. Trimming left V 6 bases short and J 6 bases short, with 15 bases between. CDR3 size: 13 residues. CDR3 bases: TGTGCCATCAGCCCCGGCGTCGCGCGCGAGCAGTACTTC. This codes for CAISPGVAREQYF.

The chain carries TRBV28 and TRBJ2-7; D tentatively reads TRBD1 or TRBD2 (5 bases each). This CDR3 is built from 14 residues. Germline V lookup: CDR1 MDHEN, CDR2 SYDVKM. Trimming pared 2 bases from V and 5 bases from J, leaving 13 bases between. CDR3 amino acids: CASSLGGMGDEQYF. DNA of the CDR3: TGTGCCAGCAGTTTAGGGGGAATGGGTGACGAGCAGTACTTC.

This clonotype was seen just once. The chain joins TRBV4-2 to TRBJ1-6, with 8 bases lining up with TRBD1. The length of the CDR3 is 18 residues. After removal of 2 bases from V and 5 bases from J, the junction contained 11 bases not matched to a gene. CDR1 LGHNA and CDR2 YNFKEQ come from the germline V gene. CDR3: CASSQSFGQGANNSPLHF. The CDR3 DNA follows: TGTGCCAGCAGCCAAAGTTTTGGGCAGGGGGCTAATAATTCACCCCTCCACTTT.

This clonotype was counted a few times. Compared with germline, one end of the junction differs, possibly owing to a read error. CDR3 coding DNA: TGTGCCAGCAGTTACAAGGACCGCTATGGCGACACCTTC. Amino acids: CASSYKDRYGDTF. The rearrangement links TRBV6-5 to TRBJ1-2, with unresolved D. The CDR3 has 13 residues. Looked up from germline, CDR1 is MNHEY and CDR2 is SVGAGI.